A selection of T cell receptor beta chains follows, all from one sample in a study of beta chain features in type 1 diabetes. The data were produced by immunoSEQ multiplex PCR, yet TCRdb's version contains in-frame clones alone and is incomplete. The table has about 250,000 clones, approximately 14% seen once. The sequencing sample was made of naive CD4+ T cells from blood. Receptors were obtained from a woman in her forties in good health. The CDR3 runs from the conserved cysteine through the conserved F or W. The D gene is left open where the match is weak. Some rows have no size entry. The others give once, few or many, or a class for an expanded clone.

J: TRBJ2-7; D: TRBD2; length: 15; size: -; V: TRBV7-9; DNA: TGTGCCAGCAGCCCCAGACTAGCGGGGACTGTTGAGCAGTACTTC; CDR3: CASSPRLAGTVEQYF
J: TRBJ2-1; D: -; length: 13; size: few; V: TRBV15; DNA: TGTGCCACCAGCAGAGATCGAGGCAATGAGCAGTTCTTC; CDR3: CATSRDRGNEQFF
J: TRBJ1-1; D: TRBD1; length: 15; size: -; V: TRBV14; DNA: TGTGCCAGCAGCCAAGAAGGTAGGGGGCCTACTGAAGCTTTCTTT; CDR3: CASSQEGRGPTEAFF
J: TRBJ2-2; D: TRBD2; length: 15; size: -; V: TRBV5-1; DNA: TGCGCCAGCAGCTTGGTGCGGGGGGGCACCGGGGAGCTGTTTTTT; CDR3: CASSLVRGGTGELFF
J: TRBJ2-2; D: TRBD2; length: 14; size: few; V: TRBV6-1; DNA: TGTGCCACTACTAGCGGGGGGACAACCGGGGAGCTGTTTTTT; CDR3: CATTSGGTTGELFF
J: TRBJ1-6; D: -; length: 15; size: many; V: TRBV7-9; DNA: TGTGCCAGCAGCTTAGTCGGCAGGGCAGTACATCCCCTCCACTTT; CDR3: CASSLVGRAVHPLHF
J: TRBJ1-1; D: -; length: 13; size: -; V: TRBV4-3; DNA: TGCGCCAGCAGCGGGCCAGGAGGGACTGAAGCTTTCTTT; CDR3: CASSGPGGTEAFF
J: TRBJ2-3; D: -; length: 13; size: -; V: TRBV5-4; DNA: TGTGCCAGCAGCTTGGACGGAGTAGATACGCAGTATTTT; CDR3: CASSLDGVDTQYF
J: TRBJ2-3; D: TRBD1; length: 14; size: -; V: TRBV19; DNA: TGTGCCAGTAGTATAGGGACAGGTCTAAATACGCAGTATTTT; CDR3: CASSIGTGLNTQYF
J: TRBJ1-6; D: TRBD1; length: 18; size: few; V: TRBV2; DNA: TGTGCCAGCAGTGTGGGGCCGGGACAGGGTCCCTATAATTCACCCCTCCACTTT; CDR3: CASSVGPGQGPYNSPLHF
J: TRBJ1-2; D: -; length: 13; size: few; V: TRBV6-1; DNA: TGTGCCAGCAATAAACCCCAGGGATCTGGCTACACCTTC; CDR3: CASNKPQGSGYTF
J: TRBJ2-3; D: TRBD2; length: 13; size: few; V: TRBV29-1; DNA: TGCAGCGTTTCCCCTAGCGGGGTTGATACGCAGTATTTT; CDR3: CSVSPSGVDTQYF
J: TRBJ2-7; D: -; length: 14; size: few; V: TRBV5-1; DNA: TGCGCCAGCAGCTTGGCCGGGGGATCCTACGAGCAGTACTTC; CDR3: CASSLAGGSYEQYF
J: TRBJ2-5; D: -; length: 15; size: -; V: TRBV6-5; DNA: TGTGCCAGCAGCCCCTCGAGGGCGCTTATGGAGACCCAGTACTTC; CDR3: CASSPSRALMETQYF
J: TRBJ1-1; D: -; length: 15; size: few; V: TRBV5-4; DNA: TGTGCCAGCAGCTTGGCGCAGCTAGTGAACACTGAAGCTTTCTTT; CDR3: CASSLAQLVNTEAFF
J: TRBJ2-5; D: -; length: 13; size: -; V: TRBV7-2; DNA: TGTGCCAGCACTAGGGGGAACGAAGAGACCCAGTACTTC; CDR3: CASTRGNEETQYF
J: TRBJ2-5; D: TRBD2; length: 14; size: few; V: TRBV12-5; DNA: TGTGCTAGTGGTTATAGCGGGGCCCAAGAGACCCAGTACTTC; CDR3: CASGYSGAQETQYF
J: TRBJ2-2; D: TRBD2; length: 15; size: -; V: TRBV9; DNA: TGTGCCAGCGGGAGCGGGGTGCCGAACACCGGGGAGCTGTTTTTT; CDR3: CASGSGVPNTGELFF
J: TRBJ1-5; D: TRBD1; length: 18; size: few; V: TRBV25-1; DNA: TGTGCCAGCAGTGATACCCCTCGGGACAGGGGGCCCAATCAGCCCCAGCATTTT; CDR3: CASSDTPRDRGPNQPQHF
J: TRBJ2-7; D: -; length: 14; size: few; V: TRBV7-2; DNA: TGTGCCAGCAGCTTCTTGGGGAGGCCCTACGAGCAGTACTTC; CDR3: CASSFLGRPYEQYF
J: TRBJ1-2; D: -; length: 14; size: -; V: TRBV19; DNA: TGTGCCAGTACCCCGACAGGAGCGATCTATGGCTACACCTTC; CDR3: CASTPTGAIYGYTF
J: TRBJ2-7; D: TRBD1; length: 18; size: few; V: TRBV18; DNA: TGTGCCAGCTCACCACTTACAAACAGGGGCCGCTCTTCCTACGAGCAGTACTTC; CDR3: CASSPLTNRGRSSYEQYF
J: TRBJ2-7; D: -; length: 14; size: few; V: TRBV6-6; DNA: TGTGCCAGCAGTTACGGAGGCACTCTACTCGAGCAGTACTTC; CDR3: CASSYGGTLLEQYF
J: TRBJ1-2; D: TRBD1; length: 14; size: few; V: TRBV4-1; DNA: TGCGCCAGCAGCCACGAAACAGGGGCGAGCGGCTACACCTTC; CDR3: CASSHETGASGYTF
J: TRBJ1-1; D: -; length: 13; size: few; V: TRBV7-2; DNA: TGTGCCAGCAGCTTAGACTATAACACTGAAGCTTTCTTT; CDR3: CASSLDYNTEAFF
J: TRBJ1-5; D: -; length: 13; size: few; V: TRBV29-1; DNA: TGCAGCGTCCGAGCCGCGGTAGATCAGCCCCAGCATTTT; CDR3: CSVRAAVDQPQHF
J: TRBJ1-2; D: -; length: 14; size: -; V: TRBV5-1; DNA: TGCGCCAGCAGCTTGGGACCGGGAAACCACCTCTACACCTTC; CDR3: CASSLGPGNHLYTF
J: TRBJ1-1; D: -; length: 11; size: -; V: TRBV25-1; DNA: TGTGCCAGCAGTGAATTAACTGAAGCTTTCTTT; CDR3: CASSELTEAFF
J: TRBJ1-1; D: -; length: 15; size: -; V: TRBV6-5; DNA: TGTGCCAGCAGTTACTTGGTAGGCGGAAACACTGAAGCTTTCTTT; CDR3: CASSYLVGGNTEAFF
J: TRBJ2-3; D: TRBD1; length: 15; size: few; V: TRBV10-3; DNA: TGTGCCATCAGGGGACAGGGGGCACGCACAGATACGCAGTATTTT; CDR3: CAIRGQGARTDTQYF
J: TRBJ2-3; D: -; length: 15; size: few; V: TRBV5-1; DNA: TGCGCCAGCAGCTTGGGTGCCCGGCGCGGAGATACGCAGTATTTT; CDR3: CASSLGARRGDTQYF
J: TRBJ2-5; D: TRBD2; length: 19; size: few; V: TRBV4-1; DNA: TGCGCCAGCAGCCAAGACCTGCAAGCGGGGGCGTTTTTCCAAGAGACCCAGTACTTC; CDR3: CASSQDLQAGAFFQETQYF
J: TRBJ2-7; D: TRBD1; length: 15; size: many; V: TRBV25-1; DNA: TGTGCCAGCAGTAACCCCGGGACAGGGAGTCACGAGCAGTACTTC; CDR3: CASSNPGTGSHEQYF
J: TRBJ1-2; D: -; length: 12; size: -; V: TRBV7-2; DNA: TGTGCCAGCAGCCGGACTTCCGGAGGCTACACCTTC; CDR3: CASSRTSGGYTF
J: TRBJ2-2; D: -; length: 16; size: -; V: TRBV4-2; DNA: TGTGCCAGCAGCCAAGCCAGGGGCCTTCACACCGGGGAGCTGTTTTTT; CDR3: CASSQARGLHTGELFF
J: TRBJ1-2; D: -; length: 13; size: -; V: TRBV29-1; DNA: TGCAGCGTTGCAGAGGTAGCTAACTATGGCTACACCTTC; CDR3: CSVAEVANYGYTF
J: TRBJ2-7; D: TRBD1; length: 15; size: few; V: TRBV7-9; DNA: TGTGCCAGCCTCCCTTTGCTTGCAGGGGGATCCGGACAGTACTTC; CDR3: CASLPLLAGGSGQYF
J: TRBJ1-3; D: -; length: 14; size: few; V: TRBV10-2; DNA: TGCGCCAGCAGGGCCGGGGGATTCGGGGACACCATATATTTT; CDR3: CASRAGGFGDTIYF
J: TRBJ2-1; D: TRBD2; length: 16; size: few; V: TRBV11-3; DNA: TGTGCCAGCAGCTTAGGTGGGGGGGACTCCTACAATGAGCAGTTCTTC; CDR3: CASSLGGGDSYNEQFF
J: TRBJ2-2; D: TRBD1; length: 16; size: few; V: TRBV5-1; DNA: TGCGCCAGCAGCAAGACAGGGGGCGCTTACACCGGGGAGCTGTTTTTT; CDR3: CASSKTGGAYTGELFF
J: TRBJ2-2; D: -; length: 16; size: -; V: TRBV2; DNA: TGTGCCAGCAGTGAAGGTCGGCGGGGCCTCACCGGGGAGCTGTTTTTT; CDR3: CASSEGRRGLTGELFF
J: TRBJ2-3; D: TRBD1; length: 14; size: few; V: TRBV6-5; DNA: TGTGCCAGCAGACGGACAGGGAACACAGATACGCAGTATTTT; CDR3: CASRRTGNTDTQYF
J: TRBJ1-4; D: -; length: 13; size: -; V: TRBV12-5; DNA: TGTGCTAGTGGTTTGGTACCGGGGGAAAAACTGTTTTTT; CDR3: CASGLVPGEKLFF
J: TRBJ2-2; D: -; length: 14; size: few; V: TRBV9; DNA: TGTGCCAGCAGCCTCGGGTCTGACACCGGGGAGCTGTTTTTT; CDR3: CASSLGSDTGELFF
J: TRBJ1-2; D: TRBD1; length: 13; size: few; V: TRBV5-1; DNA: TGCGCCAGCAGCCCCGGACAGGGATATGGCTACACCTTC; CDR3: CASSPGQGYGYTF
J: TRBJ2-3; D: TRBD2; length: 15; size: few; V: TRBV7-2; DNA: TGTGCCAGCAGCTTACGGCTAGCGGGGGCAGATACGCAGTATTTT; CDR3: CASSLRLAGADTQYF
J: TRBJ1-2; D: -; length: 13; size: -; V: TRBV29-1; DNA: TGCAGCGCTGCGGTGGGGGCGAACTATGGCTACACCTTC; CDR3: CSAAVGANYGYTF
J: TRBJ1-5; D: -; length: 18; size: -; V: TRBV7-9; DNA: TGTGCCAGCAGCTTAGGGCAAAGCGTAGCGCCTAGCAATCAGCCCCAGCATTTT; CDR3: CASSLGQSVAPSNQPQHF
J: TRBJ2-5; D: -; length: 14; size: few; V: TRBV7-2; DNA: TGTGCCAGCAGCTGGATCAGGGTGGGCCCGACCCAGTACTTC; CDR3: CASSWIRVGPTQYF
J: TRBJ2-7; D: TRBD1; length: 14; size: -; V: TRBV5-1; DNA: TGCGCCAGCAGCCGGACAGGGGGTGTACACGAGCAGTACTTC; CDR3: CASSRTGGVHEQYF
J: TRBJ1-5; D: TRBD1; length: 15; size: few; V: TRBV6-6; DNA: TGTGCCAGCAGCCCCGGACAGGGGGCGAGTCAGCCCCAGCATTTT; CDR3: CASSPGQGASQPQHF
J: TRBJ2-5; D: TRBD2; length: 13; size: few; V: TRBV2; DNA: TGTGCCTCGGGCGGGGGGATCCAAGAGACCCAGTACTTC; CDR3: CASGGGIQETQYF
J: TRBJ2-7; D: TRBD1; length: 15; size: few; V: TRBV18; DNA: TGTGCCAGCTCACCCCTGGGACAGGGGGCGGGCGAGCAGTACTTC; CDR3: CASSPLGQGAGEQYF
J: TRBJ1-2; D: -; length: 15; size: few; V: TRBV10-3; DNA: TGTGCCATCAGTGACCCCCTCGGAGGGGTCGGCGGCTACACCTTC; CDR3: CAISDPLGGVGGYTF
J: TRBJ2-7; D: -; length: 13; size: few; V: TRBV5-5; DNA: TGTGCCAGCAGCTTGGCCAGGGCCTACGAGCAGTACTTC; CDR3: CASSLARAYEQYF
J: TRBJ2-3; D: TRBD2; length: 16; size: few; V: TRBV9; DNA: TGTGCCAGCAGCCGGCGGACTAGCACCTCCACAGATACGCAGTATTTT; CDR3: CASSRRTSTSTDTQYF
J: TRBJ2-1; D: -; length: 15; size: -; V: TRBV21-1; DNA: TGTGCCATCCCAGGGCTAGCGGCCGACTACAATGAGCAGTTCTTC; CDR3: CAIPGLAADYNEQFF
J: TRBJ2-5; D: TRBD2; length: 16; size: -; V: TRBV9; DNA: TGTGCCAGCAGCGTAGGATTAGCGGGGGTGGAAGAGACCCAGTACTTC; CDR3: CASSVGLAGVEETQYF
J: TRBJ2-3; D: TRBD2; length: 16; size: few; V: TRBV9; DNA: TGTGCCAGCAGCGTAGGGGTAGCGGGGACCGCCGATACGCAGTATTTT; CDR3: CASSVGVAGTADTQYF